The sequence of this TCR beta chain was determined in a study of T-cell memory formation after mild COVID-19. V lost 0 bases and J lost 4, with 11 bases in between. Germline CDR1 and CDR2: SGHRS and YFSETQ. This CDR3 region has 15 residues. TCRdb recomputed calls from the 5' RACE reads with MiXCR, one row per CDR3 protein. This table holds about 420,000 distinct CDR3 sequences, about a quarter found once. A few counts support this clonotype. Input material: PBMCs or a T cell subset sorted from them (not recorded which). This sequence was found in an adult woman who had mild COVID-19 (a few samples of this study predate the infection). Cell type and time point are not known. The chain employs TRBV5-1 and TRBJ1-3; D is perhaps TRBD1 (5 bases). In DNA, the CDR3 is TGCGCCAGCAGCTTGGTTAGGGGAGGCGGAAACACCATATATTTT. Encoded protein: CASSLVRGGGNTIYF.